The present T cell receptor (beta chain) was sequenced within a study of blood T cell repertoires in COVID-19. Method: immunoSEQ multiplex PCR; TCRdb's copy keeps in-frame clones and lacks some. The sample has around 200,000 clones, about 88% seen once. This CDR3 has 13 residues. Trimming took 3 bases from V and 4 from J, leaving 9 bases between them. This clone is a singleton in its sample. This sequence originates from a man between 18 and 35 years old with active or convalescent COVID-19. The chain carries TRBV12-3 or TRBV12-4 and TRBJ2-5, with unresolved D. Sequencing was performed on peripheral blood. The CDR3 bases are TGTGCCAGCAGTTTGCTCTACGGAGAGACCCAGTACTTC. Amino acids: CASSLLYGETQYF.